Below are 3 T cell receptor beta chains sequenced from a single sample in a study of T cells in Graves' hyperthyroidism and ophthalmopathy. Researchers amplified the TCR beta CDR3 regions from RNA transcripts. The HTBI primer set was used in a first-round RT-PCR of the TCR CDR3. TCRdb used MiXCR to reprocess the multiplex PCR reads, holding one entry per CDR3 protein. The top ten clones hold approximately 7.9% of a sample with around 300,000 distinct CDR3 sequences, approximately 13% of them seen once. Sequenced input: blood. These receptors were taken from a woman aged 40 to 49 with Graves' hyperthyroidism.

Many counts were recorded for this clonotype. The chain is built from TRBV5-6 and TRBJ2-1; D unclear. CDR3 length equals 13 residues. The V end was cut by 0 bases, the J end by 9 bases, with 10 bases between. Germline loops: CDR1 SGHDT, CDR2 YYEEEE. CDR3 sequence: CASSLGFVGEQFF. CDR3 DNA sequence: TGTGCCAGCAGCTTGGGATTCGTTGGTGAGCAGTTCTTC. The entire variable domain, with the rest obtained from reference TRBV5-6 and TRBJ2-1, is as follows: DAGVTQSPTHLIKTRGQQVTLRCSPKSGHDTVSWYQQALGQGPQFIFQYYEEEERQRGNFPDRFSGHQFPNYSSELNVNALLLGDSALYLCASSLGFVGEQFFGPGTRLTVL.

The sample holds one count of this clonotype. A much larger clone differs from this one at a single base, so this may be a read error. The chain recombines TRBV3-1 with TRBJ2-7; 10 bases are a match to TRBD1. This CDR3 comprises 14 residues. The germline V gene has CDR1 LGHDT and CDR2 YNNKEL (reference sequence). The CDR3 sequence is CASSHGTGAYGQYF. CDR3 in DNA: TGTGCCAGCAGCCATGGGACAGGGGCCTACGGGCAGTACTTC.

The sample holds many counts of this clonotype. The V gene is TRBV29-1, the J gene TRBJ1-2; D uncertain. The CDR3 spans 11 residues. CDR1 and CDR2 from the germline V gene are SQVTM and ANQGSEA. V was pared by 3 bases and J by 5 bases, with 7 bases between. The CDR3 sequence: CSVEVAYGYTF. In DNA form, the CDR3 reads TGCAGCGTTGAGGTTGCGTATGGCTACACCTTC.